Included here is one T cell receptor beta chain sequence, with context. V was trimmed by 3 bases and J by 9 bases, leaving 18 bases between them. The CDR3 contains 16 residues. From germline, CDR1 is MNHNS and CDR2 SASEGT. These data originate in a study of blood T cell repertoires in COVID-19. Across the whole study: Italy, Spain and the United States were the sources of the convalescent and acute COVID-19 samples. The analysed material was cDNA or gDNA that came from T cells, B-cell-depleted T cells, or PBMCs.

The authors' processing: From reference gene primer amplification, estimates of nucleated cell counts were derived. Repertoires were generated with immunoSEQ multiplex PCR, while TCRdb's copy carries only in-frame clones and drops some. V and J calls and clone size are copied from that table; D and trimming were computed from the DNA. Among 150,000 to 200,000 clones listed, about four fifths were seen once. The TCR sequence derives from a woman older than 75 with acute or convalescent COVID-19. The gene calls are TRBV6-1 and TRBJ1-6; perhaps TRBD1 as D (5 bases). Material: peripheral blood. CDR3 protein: CASSDPWQVGLSPLHF. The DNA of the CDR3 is TGTGCCAGCAGTGACCCCTGGCAGGTGGGGCTTTCACCCCTCCACTTT.